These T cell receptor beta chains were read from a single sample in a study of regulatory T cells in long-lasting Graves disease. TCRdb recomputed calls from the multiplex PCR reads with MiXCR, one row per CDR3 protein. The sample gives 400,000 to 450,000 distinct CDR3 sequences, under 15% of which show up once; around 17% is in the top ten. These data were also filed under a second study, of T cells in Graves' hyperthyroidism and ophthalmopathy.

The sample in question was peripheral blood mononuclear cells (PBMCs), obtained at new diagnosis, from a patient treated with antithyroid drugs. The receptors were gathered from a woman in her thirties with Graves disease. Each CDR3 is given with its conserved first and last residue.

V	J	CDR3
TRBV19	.	CASSTQKRETQYF
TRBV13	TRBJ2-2	CASSRGTNTGELFF
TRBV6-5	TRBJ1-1	CASSYSNSPLNTEAFF
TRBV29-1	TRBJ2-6	CSVAGSGANVLTF
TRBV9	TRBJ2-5	CASSTSPSGSGQETQYF
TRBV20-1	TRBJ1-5	CSALPGTGGVNQPQHF
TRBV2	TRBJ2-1	CASSETGEFF
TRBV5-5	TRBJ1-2	CAGSGQGAYGYTF
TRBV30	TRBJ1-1	CAWSVQGNTEAFF
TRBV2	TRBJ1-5	CASTGTDNQPQHF
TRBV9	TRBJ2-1	CASSLTGVPNNEQFF
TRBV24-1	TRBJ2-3	CATSDTGTSSDTQYF
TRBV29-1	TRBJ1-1	CSVGDRVLTEAFF
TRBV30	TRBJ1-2	CAWTTKSGQGVYGYTF
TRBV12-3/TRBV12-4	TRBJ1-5	CASSLYRQGGNQPQHF
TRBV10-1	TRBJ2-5	CASSDFVGETQYF
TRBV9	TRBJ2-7	CASSVGPELSGGPGEQYF
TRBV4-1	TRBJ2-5	CASTAMGTSEETQYF
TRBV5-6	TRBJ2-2	CASSFRRLDGTGELFF
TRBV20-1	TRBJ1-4	CSAHGSGQGFEKLFF
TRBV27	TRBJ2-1	CASSSLALSNEQFF
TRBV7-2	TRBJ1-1	CASSPTDGPISFF
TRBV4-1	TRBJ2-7	CASGYPGQGQGEQYF
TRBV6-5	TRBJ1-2	CASSYPDLRGYTF
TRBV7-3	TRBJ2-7	CASSPSGQESYEQYF
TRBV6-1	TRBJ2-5	CASSPTIAGERETQYF
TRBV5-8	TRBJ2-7	CASSTGGGSYEQYF
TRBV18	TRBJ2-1	CASSPLGLPSNEQFF
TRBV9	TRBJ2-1	CASSVDSGTGLNEQFF
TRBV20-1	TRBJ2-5	CSASGLGTSITETQYF
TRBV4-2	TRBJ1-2	CASSQETLGTGVGYTF
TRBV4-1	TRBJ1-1	CASSQPDRDVVSEAFF
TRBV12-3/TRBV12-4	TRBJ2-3	CASSRLAGIDTQYF
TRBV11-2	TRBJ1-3	CASSLVAVGNTIYF
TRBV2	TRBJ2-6	CASSATPSGANVLTF
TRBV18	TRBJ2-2	CASSPPSVGELFF
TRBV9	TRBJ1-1	CASSVLHLNTEAFF
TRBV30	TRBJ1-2	CAWSAGHTYGYTF
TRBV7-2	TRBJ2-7	CASSRPTIEQYF
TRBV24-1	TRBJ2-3	CATSVGDTQYF
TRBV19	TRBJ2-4	CVSTPSPPRVNIQYF
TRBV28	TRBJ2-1	CASSLEGGLARSYNEQFF
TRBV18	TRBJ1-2	CASSPWDGTNYGYTF
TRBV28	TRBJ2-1	CASIKSGTTNNEQFF
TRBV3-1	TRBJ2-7	CASSQGTRGYEQYF
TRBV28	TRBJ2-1	CASSFSRGNYNEQFF
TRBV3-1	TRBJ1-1	CASSQDIEAFF
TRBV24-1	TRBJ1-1	CATSGIQGRQAFF
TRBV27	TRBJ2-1	CASYRAGSSYNEQFF
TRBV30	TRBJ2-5	CAWNPGGSGKETQYF
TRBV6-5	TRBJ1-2	CASSYARQVYGYTF
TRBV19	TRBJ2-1	CASKSPERGSSYNEQFF
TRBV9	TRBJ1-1	CASSPRQRTFNTEAFF
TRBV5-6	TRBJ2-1	CASSFVSAGGTPYNEQFF
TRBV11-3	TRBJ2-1	CASSLGSGRANEQFF